The entry below gives a single TCR beta chain sequence along with its context. This sample was taken from a study of CD8+ T cells in alopecia areata. As the sequencing template, cDNA was produced by extracting RNA and reverse transcribing it. Here immunoSEQ multiplex PCR was the method, and the copy in TCRdb shows in-frame clones only, minus some. The sample has around 35,000 clones, 55% seen once. The CDR3 runs to 12 residues. Germline CDR1 reads SEHNR; CDR2 reads FQNEAQ (reference sequence). V lost 6 bases to trimming and J lost 8 bases; unmatched junction nucleotides: 3. Input material: NKG2D-high CD8+ T cells sorted from blood. The origin of this receptor is a human donor with alopecia areata. The chain joins TRBV7-9 to TRBJ2-4; 8 bases align to TRBD1. The CDR3 reads CASSSGGDIQYF. The CDR3 region has the DNA TGTGCCAGCAGTTCAGGGGGCGACATTCAGTACTTC.